These 8 T cell receptor beta chains were all obtained from the same sample, sequenced in a study of T cells in Graves' hyperthyroidism and ophthalmopathy. TCR beta CDR3 region amplification was performed from RNA transcripts. An initial round of RT-PCR targeting the TCR CDR3 relied on the HTBI primer set. TCRdb recomputed calls from the multiplex PCR reads with MiXCR, one row per CDR3 protein. The sample holds about 380,000 distinct CDR3 sequences, about 13% seen once. The sequencing input was blood. All receptors come from a man aged 30-40 years with Graves' hyperthyroidism that later progressed to Graves' ophthalmopathy.

The V gene is TRBV4-1, the J gene TRBJ1-4; D call uncertain. The V and J ends lost 0 bases and 7 bases respectively, with 21 bases between them. The germline V gene encodes CDR1 MGHRA and CDR2 YSYEKL. This CDR3 comprises 18 residues. CDR3 bases: TGCGCCAGCAGCCAAGAACGAGGCAGCTACTCAACTCGTGAAAAACTGTTTTTT. Residues: CASSQERGSYSTREKLFF.

This clonotype came up many times. This chain connects TRBV11-2 to TRBJ2-7; D is undetermined. Deletions cut 1 base from V and 0 bases from J, with 4 bases between. The CDR3 totals 13 residues. Germline V gives CDR1 SGHAT, CDR2 FQNNGV. The CDR3 spells CASSLGNSYEQYF. The CDR3 nucleotides read TGTGCCAGCAGCTTAGGCAACTCCTACGAGCAGTACTTC. Based on the CDR3 plus reference TRBV11-2 and TRBJ2-7, the full variable domain is EAGVAQSPRYKIIEKRQSVAFWCNPISGHATLYWYQQILGQGPKLLIQFQNNGVVDDSQLPKDRFSAERLKGVDSTLKIQPAKLEDSAVYLCASSLGNSYEQYFGPGTRLTVT.

The J gene is TRBJ2-5, the V gene TRBV5-1, with D possibly TRBD1 on 6 matching bases. The V end was cut by 4 bases, the J end by 0 bases, with 16 bases between. The CDR3 covers 16 residues. Germline assignment: CDR1 SGHRS and CDR2 YFSETQ. The CDR3 here is CASSPLTGHYQETQYF. The DNA for the CDR3 is TGCGCCAGCAGCCCCCTCACAGGGCATTACCAAGAGACCCAGTACTTC.

The CDR3 sequence: CASSEDGTFTDTQYF. CDR3 in DNA: TGTGCCAGCAGTGAGGACGGAACCTTCACAGATACGCAGTATTTT. The J gene is TRBJ2-3, the V gene TRBV6-1, with D unclear. In germline, CDR1 is MNHNS, CDR2 SASEGT. The CDR3 totals 15 residues. Trimming took 3 bases from V and 2 from J, leaving 12 bases between them.

This clonotype was seen repeatedly, ten times or more. The chain joins TRBV6-1 to TRBJ1-1; D is perhaps TRBD1 (6 bases). Germline-derived CDR1 and CDR2 are MNHNS and SASEGT. The CDR3 length is 12 residues. Trimming cost V 6 bases and J 3 bases, with 8 bases left between them. The chain's CDR3 is CASRTGDTEAFF. The CDR3 coding sequence is TGTGCCAGCAGGACAGGAGACACTGAAGCTTTCTTT.

The V and J genes are TRBV27 and TRBJ2-1; D is perhaps TRBD2 (7 bases). CDR1 and CDR2 (germline): MNHEY, SMNVEV (reference sequence). Trimming shortened V by 5 bases and J by 4 bases, and 15 bases separated the two germline ends. There are 15 residues in the CDR3. In DNA, the CDR3 is TGTGCCAGCAGTGAAACGGGGAGGGGGTACAATGAGCAGTTCTTC. Protein sequence: CASSETGRGYNEQFF.

This clonotype was counted only a few times. The chain carries TRBV4-1 and TRBJ2-3, with D unclear. The CDR3 has 15 amino acids. Germline V CDR1 and CDR2: MGHRA, YSYEKL. V lost 4 bases, J lost 2 bases, and 13 bases lay in between. The CDR3 loop reads CASSRLLGTTDTQYF. The CDR3 DNA sequence: TGCGCCAGCAGCCGCCTCCTCGGAACCACAGATACGCAGTATTTT.

This chain connects TRBV6-2 or TRBV6-3 to TRBJ2-2; D not certain. The V gene's germline CDR1 is MNHEY and CDR2 SVGEGT. The CDR3 contains 15 residues. V dropped 2 bases and J dropped 4 bases, with 11 bases sitting between them. The CDR3 DNA is TGTGCCAGCAGTTACAGGGTTGGTGGCACCGGGGAGCTGTTTTTT. The encoded protein is CASSYRVGGTGELFF.